Shown below are 2 T cell receptor beta chains from a single sample sequenced in a study of blood T cell repertoires in COVID-19 (dated by TCRdb to about 2020). Libraries were prepared through the immunoSEQ multiplex PCR assay. Drawn from immuneACCESS, this table holds only the in-frame rearrangements with V and J called that TCRdb kept. Clones are partly lost; checked studies trace under half to an unresolved V gene and leave the rest unexplained. This sample gives 170,000 or so clones in total; roughly four fifths of them show up just once. The ten largest clones capture 7.6% of the sample. Sequenced input: peripheral blood. The receptors shown here come from a woman aged 65 to 85 with COVID-19, enrolled during active disease.

Only a few counts were recorded for this clone. Other DNA sequences in the sample encode the same CDR3. The rearrangement joins TRBV5-8 to TRBJ2-1, with D possibly TRBD2 on 6 matching bases. The CDR3 loop spans 14 amino acids. Germline CDR1 reads SGHTS; CDR2 reads YDEGEE. Trimming pared 2 bases from V and 4 bases from J, leaving 10 bases between. The CDR3 region has the DNA TGTGCCAGCAGCTTCGGTGGGACTTACAATGAGCAGTTCTTC. This gives the protein CASSFGGTYNEQFF.

This clone was seen more than once but under ten times. The chain carries TRBV5-1 and TRBJ2-2; TRBD2 is a possible D gene (6 bases). V lost 5 bases and J 4 bases, leaving 15 bases between the germline ends. Germline values: CDR1 SGHRS, CDR2 YFSETQ. The CDR3 totals 15 residues. The DNA for the CDR3 is TGCGCCAGCAGTCCCGGGGGTAGCGCCACCGGGGAGCTGTTTTTT. It specifies CASSPGGSATGELFF.